This TCR beta chain was profiled in a study of T cell clones after liver transplantation. Background on the study: A pre-transplant mixed lymphocyte reaction with TCRbeta sequencing defined graft-donor-reactive clones followed in post-transplant blood. Three of eight recipients were HCV-positive; others had non-autoimmune, non-viral indications.

The CDR3 loop spans 16 amino acids. Germline V gene lookup returns CDR1 MNHEY and CDR2 SVGAGI. Trimming stripped 0 bases from V and 2 bases from J, with 13 bases between. Study results and caveats: Donor-reactive sequences fell more than third party-reactive ones, suggesting partial deletion. Small, mixed patient groups and varying post-transplant times limit these conclusions.

As for this clone: Antigen specificity is unknown.

The table came from immunoSEQ multiplex PCR; TCRdb's copy has only in-frame clones and leaves some out. The sample lists roughly 72,000 clones, approximately 81% occurring once. The chain links TRBV6-5 to TRBJ1-2; D may be TRBD1 (5 bases). The TCR sequence derives from a human patient who received a liver transplant. Some T cells may have come from the graft donor. This material consisted of CD4+ T cells from blood, taken less than 50 months after liver transplant. The chain's CDR3 is CASSYSSGGDNYGYTF. CDR3 bases: TGTGCCAGCAGTTACTCGTCGGGGGGGGACAACTATGGCTACACCTTC.